A single sample is the source of the 6 T cell receptor beta chains below, sequenced in a study of molecular identifiers for immune sequencing clone quantification. TCRdb re-analysed the PCR reads in MiXCR, keeping a single row per CDR3 protein. Of approximately 500,000 distinct CDR3 sequences in the sample, about a quarter were seen once. The sequencing input was naive CD8+ T cells from blood, with Jurkat cell RNA spiked in. Sample subset: FACS-sorted CD8+CD4-CCR7+CD45RA+ naive T cells. These receptor sequences come from a human donor in good health. Some libraries in this study had Jurkat cell RNA spiked in.

In this sample, this clonotype turned up a few times. The V gene is TRBV19, the J gene TRBJ2-1; 7 nucleotides align to TRBD2. The CDR3 covers 15 residues. CDR1 and CDR2 from the germline V gene are LNHDA and SQIVND (reference sequence). The V gene end was trimmed by 3 bases and the J gene end by 4 bases; junction bases not matched to a gene: 6. The CDR3 DNA reads TGTGCCAGTAGTATTCGGGCTAGCGGTTACAATGAGCAGTTCTTC. Translated, it gives CASSIRASGYNEQFF.

This clonotype has a handful of counts. The chain couples TRBV4-3 to TRBJ2-7, with 8 bases identical to TRBD1. The J segment lost 7 bases and the V segment lost 4 bases, leaving 9 bases of the junction unmatched. The length of the CDR3 is 14 residues. Looked up from germline, CDR1 is LGHNA and CDR2 is YSLEER. As DNA, the CDR3 is TGCGCCAGCAGCCCCCGACAGGGGATTCGTGAGCAGTACTTC. Its translation is CASSPRQGIREQYF.

Concerning this clonotype: Germline and junction disagree at one end, which may indicate a read error. The J gene is TRBJ1-1, the V gene TRBV27, with D perhaps TRBD1 (5 bases). The CDR3 runs to 15 residues. CDR1 and CDR2 from the germline V gene are MNHEY and SMNVEV (reference sequence). In DNA form, the CDR3 reads TGTGCCAGCAATTTATCTAGGGGTTATTGGACTGAAGCTTTCTTT. Translated: CASNLSRGYWTEAFF.

In its sample, this clonotype was seen a few times. The chain combines TRBV14 with TRBJ2-3; TRBD2 agrees at 7 bases. Germline V gene data show CDR1 as SGHDN and CDR2 as FVKESK. The CDR3 covers 14 residues. J was trimmed by 8 bases and V by 5 bases; bases with no gene match: 10. In nucleotides, the CDR3 is TGTGCCAGCAGCGATATTTCAGGGAGGGGTACGCAGTATTTT. Translating gives CASSDISGRGTQYF. Complete variable domain (other parts from reference TRBV14 and TRBJ2-3): EAGVTQFPSHSVIEKGQTVTLRCDPISGHDNLYWYRRVMGKEIKFLLHFVKESKQDESGMPNNRFLAERTGGTYSTLKVQPAELEDSGVYFCASSDISGRGTQYFGPGTRLTVL.

Comment on this clonotype: Because the CDR3 is missing its conserved closing phenylalanine or tryptophan, this is likely a read error. The chain combines TRBV29-1 with TRBJ2-6, with a possible D match to TRBD1 (5 bases). The CDR3 runs 14 residues. CDR1 and CDR2 (germline): SQVTM, ANQGSEA. CDR3 sequence: CSVVACSGANVLTV. DNA for the CDR3: TGCAGCGTCGTCGCGTGCTCTGGGGCGAACGTCCTGACTGTC.

This clonotype was observed a few times. Mismatch with germline at one junction end may stem from a read error. This chain uses TRBV7-9 with TRBJ2-2; maybe TRBD2 (6 bases). CDR3 length equals 16 residues. CDR1 and CDR2 (germline): SEHNR, FQNEAQ (reference sequence). The CDR3 DNA reads TGTGCCGGCAGCTTAGCTTCCCTAGCGTACACCGGGGAGCTGTTTTTT. Amino acids: CAGSLASLAYTGELFF.